Sequencing of this TCR beta chain was carried out in a study of cytomegalovirus exposure and HLA in healthy donors. Study observations and caveats: In a later analysis, HLA-associated TCR beta chains were more clonally expanded than equally common others. Under in vitro conditions, three CMV-associated chains were confirmed as specific for CMV antigens.

This clone was counted a single time. What it recognizes is unknown. Amplification used 60 Vbeta primers and 13 Jbeta primers. Repertoires were generated with immunoSEQ multiplex PCR, while TCRdb's copy carries only in-frame clones and drops some. The sample includes approximately 220,000 clones, under 80% of them seen just once. The CDR3 contains 15 residues. Germline CDR1 reads SEHNR; CDR2 reads FQNEAQ (reference sequence). V lost 1 base, J lost 2 bases, and 3 bases stayed unmatched. The clonotype comes from a girl aged 2 to 9 in good health and CMV-seronegative. This sequence joins TRBV7-9 and TRBJ2-3; 7 bases are a match to TRBD2. The sequenced sample was PBMCs. CDR3 residues: CASSLGGGDTDTQYF. The CDR3 bases are TGTGCCAGCAGCTTAGGGGGGGGAGACACAGATACGCAGTATTTT.